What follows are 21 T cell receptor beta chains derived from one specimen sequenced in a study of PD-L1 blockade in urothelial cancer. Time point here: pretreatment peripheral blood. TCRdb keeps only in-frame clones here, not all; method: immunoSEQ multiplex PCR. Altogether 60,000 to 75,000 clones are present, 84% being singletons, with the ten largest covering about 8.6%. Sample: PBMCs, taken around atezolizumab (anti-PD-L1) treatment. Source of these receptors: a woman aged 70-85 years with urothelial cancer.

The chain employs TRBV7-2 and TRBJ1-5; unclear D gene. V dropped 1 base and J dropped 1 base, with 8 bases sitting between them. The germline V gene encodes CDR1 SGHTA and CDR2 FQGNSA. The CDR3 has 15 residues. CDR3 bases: TGTGCCAGCAGCTTAGTGGGAGGGAGCAATCAGCCCCAGCATTTT. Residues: CASSLVGGSNQPQHF.

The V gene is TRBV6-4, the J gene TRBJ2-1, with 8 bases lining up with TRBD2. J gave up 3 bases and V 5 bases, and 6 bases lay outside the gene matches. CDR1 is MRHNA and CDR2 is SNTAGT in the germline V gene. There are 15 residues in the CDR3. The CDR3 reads CASSNSAGGYNEQFF. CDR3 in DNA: TGTGCCAGCAGTAACAGTGCGGGGGGCTACAATGAGCAGTTCTTC.

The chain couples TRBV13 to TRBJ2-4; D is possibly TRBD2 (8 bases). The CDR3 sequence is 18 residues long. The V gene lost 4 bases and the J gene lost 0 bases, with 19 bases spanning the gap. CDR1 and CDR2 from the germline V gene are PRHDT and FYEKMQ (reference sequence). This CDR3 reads CASSSGGGAGGAKNIQYF. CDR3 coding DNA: TGTGCCAGCAGCTCCGGGGGGGGAGCAGGGGGAGCCAAAAACATTCAGTACTTC.

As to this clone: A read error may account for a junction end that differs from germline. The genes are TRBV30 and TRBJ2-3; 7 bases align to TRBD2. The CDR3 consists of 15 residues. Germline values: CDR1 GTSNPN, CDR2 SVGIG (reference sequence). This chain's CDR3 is CARRGTSDVTDTQYF. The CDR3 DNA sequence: TGTGCCCGGAGGGGTACTAGCGATGTTACAGATACGCAGTATTTT.

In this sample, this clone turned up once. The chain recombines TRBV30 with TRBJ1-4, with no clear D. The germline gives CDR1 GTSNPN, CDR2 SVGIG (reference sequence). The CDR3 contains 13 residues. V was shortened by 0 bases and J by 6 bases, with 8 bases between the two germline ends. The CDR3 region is CAWSVGQDEKLFF. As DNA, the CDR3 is TGTGCCTGGAGTGTTGGTCAGGATGAAAAACTGTTTTTT.

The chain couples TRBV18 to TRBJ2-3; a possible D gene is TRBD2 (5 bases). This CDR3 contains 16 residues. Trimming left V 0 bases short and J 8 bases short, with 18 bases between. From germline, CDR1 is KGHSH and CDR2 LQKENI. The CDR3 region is CASSPPSRGEGATQYF. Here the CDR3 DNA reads TGTGCCAGCTCACCACCGAGCCGGGGTGAAGGAGCTACGCAGTATTTT.

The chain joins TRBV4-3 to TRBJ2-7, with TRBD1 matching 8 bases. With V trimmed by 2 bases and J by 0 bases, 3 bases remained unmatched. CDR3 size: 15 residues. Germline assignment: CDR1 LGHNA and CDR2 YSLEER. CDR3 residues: CASSQWDRSSYEQYF. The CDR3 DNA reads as TGCGCCAGCAGCCAATGGGACAGGAGCTCCTACGAGCAGTACTTC.

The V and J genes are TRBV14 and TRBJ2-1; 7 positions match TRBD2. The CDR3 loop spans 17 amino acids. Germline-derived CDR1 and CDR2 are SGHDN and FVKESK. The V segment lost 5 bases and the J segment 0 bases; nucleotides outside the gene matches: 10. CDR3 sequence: CASSLGGGLSSYNEQFF. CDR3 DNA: TGTGCCAGCAGCTTGGGCGGGGGTCTTAGCTCCTACAATGAGCAGTTCTTC.

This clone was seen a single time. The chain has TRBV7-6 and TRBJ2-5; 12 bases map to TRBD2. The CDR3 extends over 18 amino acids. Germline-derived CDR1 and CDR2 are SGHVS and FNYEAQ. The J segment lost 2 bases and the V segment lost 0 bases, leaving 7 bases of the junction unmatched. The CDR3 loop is CASSLAPSGGANQETQYF. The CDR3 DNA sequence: TGTGCCAGCAGCTTAGCTCCTAGCGGGGGGGCAAATCAAGAGACCCAGTACTTC.

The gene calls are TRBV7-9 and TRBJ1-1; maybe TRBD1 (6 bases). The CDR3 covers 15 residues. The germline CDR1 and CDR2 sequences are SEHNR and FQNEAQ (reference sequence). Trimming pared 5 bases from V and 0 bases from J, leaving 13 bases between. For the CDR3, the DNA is TGTGCCAGCAGCCGCGGGGGGGGCATGAACACTGAAGCTTTCTTT. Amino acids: CASSRGGGMNTEAFF.

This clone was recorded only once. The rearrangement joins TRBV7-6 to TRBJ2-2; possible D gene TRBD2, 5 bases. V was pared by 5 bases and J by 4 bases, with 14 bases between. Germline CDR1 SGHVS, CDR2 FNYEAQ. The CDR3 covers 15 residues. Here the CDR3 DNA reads TGTGCCAGCAGCCTTCGGACTGGAACCACCGGGGAGCTGTTTTTT. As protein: CASSLRTGTTGELFF.

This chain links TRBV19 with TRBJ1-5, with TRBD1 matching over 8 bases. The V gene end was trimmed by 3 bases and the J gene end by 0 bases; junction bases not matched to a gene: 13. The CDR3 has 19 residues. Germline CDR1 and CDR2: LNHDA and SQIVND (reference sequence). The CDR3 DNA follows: TGTGCCAGTAGTATCGTAACCGGGACAGGAGGTTATAGCAATCAGCCCCAGCATTTT. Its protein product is CASSIVTGTGGYSNQPQHF.

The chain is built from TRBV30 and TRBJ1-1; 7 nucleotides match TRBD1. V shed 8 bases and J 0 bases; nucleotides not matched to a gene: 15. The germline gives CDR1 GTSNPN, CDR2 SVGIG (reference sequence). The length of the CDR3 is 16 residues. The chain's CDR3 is CAGNTGQLLMNTEAFF. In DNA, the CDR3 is TGTGCCGGGAACACGGGACAGCTCCTGATGAACACTGAAGCTTTCTTT. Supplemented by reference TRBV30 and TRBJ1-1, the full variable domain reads SQTIHQWPATLVQPVGSPLSLECTVEGTSNPNLYWYRQAAGRGLQLLFYSVGIGQISSEVPQNLSASRPQDRQFILSSKKLLLSDSGFYLCAGNTGQLLMNTEAFFGQGTRLTVV.

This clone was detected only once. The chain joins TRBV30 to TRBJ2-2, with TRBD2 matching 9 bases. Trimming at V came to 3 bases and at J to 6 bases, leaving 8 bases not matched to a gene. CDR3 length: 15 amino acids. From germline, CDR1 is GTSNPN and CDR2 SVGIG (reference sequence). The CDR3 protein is CAWRGNSGSPGELFF. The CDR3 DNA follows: TGTGCCTGGAGAGGGAATAGCGGGAGCCCCGGGGAGCTGTTTTTT. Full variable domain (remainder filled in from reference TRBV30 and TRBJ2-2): SQTIHQWPATLVQPVGSPLSLECTVEGTSNPNLYWYRQAAGRGLQLLFYSVGIGQISSEVPQNLSASRPQDRQFILSSKKLLLSDSGFYLCAWRGNSGSPGELFFGEGSRLTVL.

CDR3 protein: CASSQEGLAGGPYNEQFF. In DNA form, the CDR3 reads TGTGCCAGCAGCCAAGAGGGATTAGCGGGGGGGCCCTACAATGAGCAGTTCTTC. The chain links TRBV4-2 to TRBJ2-1; 11 nucleotides agree with TRBD2. CDR1 and CDR2 (germline): LGHNA, YNFKEQ. V was pared by 0 bases and J by 2 bases, with 6 bases of the junction left unmatched. The CDR3 runs 18 residues.

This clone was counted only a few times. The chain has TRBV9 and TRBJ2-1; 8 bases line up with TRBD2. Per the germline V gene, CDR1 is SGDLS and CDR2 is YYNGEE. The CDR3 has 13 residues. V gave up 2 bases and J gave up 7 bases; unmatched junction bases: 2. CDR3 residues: CASSVASGNEQFF. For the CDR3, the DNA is TGTGCCAGCAGCGTCGCTAGCGGGAATGAGCAGTTCTTC.

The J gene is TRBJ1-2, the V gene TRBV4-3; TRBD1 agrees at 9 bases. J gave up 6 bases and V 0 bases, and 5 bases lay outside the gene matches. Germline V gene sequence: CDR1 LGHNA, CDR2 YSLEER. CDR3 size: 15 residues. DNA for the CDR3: TGCGCCAGCAGCCAAGATGGGACAGGGAATAATGGCTACACCTTC. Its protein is CASSQDGTGNNGYTF.

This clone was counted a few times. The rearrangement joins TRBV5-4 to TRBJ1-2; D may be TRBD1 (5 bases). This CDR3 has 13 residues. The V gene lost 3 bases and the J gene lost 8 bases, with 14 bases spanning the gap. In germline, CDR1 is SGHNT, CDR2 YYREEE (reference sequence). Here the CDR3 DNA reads TGTGCCAGCAGCTCGGCAGGGCGAGAGGGCTACACCTTC. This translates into CASSSAGREGYTF.

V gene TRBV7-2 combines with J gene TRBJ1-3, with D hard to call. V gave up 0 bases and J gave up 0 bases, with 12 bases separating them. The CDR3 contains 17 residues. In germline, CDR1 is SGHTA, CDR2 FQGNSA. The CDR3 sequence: CASSLASPSLSGNTIYF. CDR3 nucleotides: TGTGCCAGCAGCTTAGCGAGCCCGAGCCTCTCTGGAAACACCATATATTTT.

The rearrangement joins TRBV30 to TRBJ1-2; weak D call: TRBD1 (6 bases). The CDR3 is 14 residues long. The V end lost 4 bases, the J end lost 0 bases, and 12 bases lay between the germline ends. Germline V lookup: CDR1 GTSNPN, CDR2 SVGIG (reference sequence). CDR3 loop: CAWIRAGANYGYTF. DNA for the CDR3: TGTGCCTGGATCAGGGCAGGGGCTAACTATGGCTACACCTTC.

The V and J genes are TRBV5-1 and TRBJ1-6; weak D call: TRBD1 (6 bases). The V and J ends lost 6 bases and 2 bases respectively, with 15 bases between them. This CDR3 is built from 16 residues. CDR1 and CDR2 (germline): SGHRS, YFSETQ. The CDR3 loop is CASKMGAETYNSPLHF. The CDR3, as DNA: TGCGCCAGCAAAATGGGGGCCGAAACCTATAATTCACCCCTCCACTTT. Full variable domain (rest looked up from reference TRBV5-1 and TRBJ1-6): KAGVTQTPRYLIKTRGQQVTLSCSPISGHRSVSWYQQTPGQGLQFLFEYFSETQRNKGNFPGRFSGRQFSNSRSEMNVSTLELGDSALYLCASKMGAETYNSPLHFGNGTRLTVT.